The 17 T cell receptor beta chains in this list originate from one sample, sequenced in a study of blood T cell repertoires in COVID-19. Libraries were prepared by immunoSEQ multiplex PCR; TCRdb keeps only in-frame clonotypes and omits some of them. The data hold fewer than 15,000 clones, with 70% to 90% observed a single time. What was sequenced was peripheral blood. The receptors derive from a human donor in a cohort sampled during active COVID-19.

This chain connects TRBV6-5 to TRBJ2-7; D is uncertain. V gave up 6 bases and J gave up 2 bases, with 17 bases separating them. Germline lookup yields CDR1 MNHEY and CDR2 SVGAGI. The CDR3 runs 15 residues. The CDR3 region has the DNA TGTGCCAGCAGCCCCCCCTCTCAGGAACCCTACGAGCAGTACTTC. Its translation is CASSPPSQEPYEQYF.

V usage is TRBV6-2 or TRBV6-3 and J usage is TRBJ2-1; D may be TRBD2 (7 bases). The germline CDR1 and CDR2 sequences are MNHEY and SVGEGT. The CDR3 contains 17 residues. The V and J ends lost 0 bases and 0 bases respectively, with 12 bases between them. DNA for the CDR3: TGTGCCAGCAGTTACTCCGCGGGGGCCATCTCCTACAATGAGCAGTTCTTC. Residues: CASSYSAGAISYNEQFF.

The rearrangement joins TRBV19 to TRBJ2-1, with TRBD1 as a possible D gene (6 bases). Trimming cost V 7 bases and J 7 bases, with 17 bases left between them. The CDR3 extends over 14 amino acids. Per germline, CDR1 LNHDA and CDR2 SQIVND (reference sequence). Written as DNA, the CDR3 is TGTGCCAGTAAGATCCGGACAGCGAGAAATGAGCAGTTCTTC. Translated, it gives CASKIRTARNEQFF.

In this sample, this clone turned up once. The chain is built from TRBV4-1 and TRBJ2-7; no firm D call. Germline-derived CDR1 and CDR2 are MGHRA and YSYEKL. The CDR3 covers 13 residues. V lost 0 bases and J lost 9, with 12 bases in between. This CDR3 is CASSQENYLRQYF. In DNA, the CDR3 is TGCGCCAGCAGCCAAGAGAACTACCTAAGGCAGTACTTC.

The V gene is TRBV30, the J gene TRBJ2-1; tentative D call: TRBD2 (5 bases). V was shortened by 1 base and J by 7 bases, with 20 bases between the two germline ends. There are 16 residues in the CDR3. CDR1 is GTSNPN, CDR2 SVGIG, per germline (reference sequence). The CDR3 protein is CAWSGLRRLPSNEQFF. The CDR3 DNA is TGTGCCTGGAGTGGGTTAAGACGACTACCCTCAAATGAGCAGTTCTTC.

V is TRBV13 and J is TRBJ2-7, with D unresolved. Per the germline V gene, CDR1 is PRHDT and CDR2 is FYEKMQ (reference sequence). Trimming stripped 6 bases from V and 2 bases from J, with 11 bases between. The CDR3 length is 13 residues. CDR3 in amino acids: CASRRTATYEQYF. As DNA, the CDR3 is TGTGCCAGCAGGAGAACCGCCACCTACGAGCAGTACTTC.

V and J are TRBV5-4 and TRBJ2-7; D gene unclear. CDR1 is SGHNT, CDR2 YYREEE, per germline (reference sequence). The CDR3 has 12 residues. The V gene lost 1 base and the J gene lost 3 bases, with 5 bases spanning the gap. Here the CDR3 reads CASSLNSYEQYF. Here the CDR3 DNA reads TGTGCCAGCAGCTTGAACAGCTACGAGCAGTACTTC.

This sequence joins TRBV4-3 and TRBJ1-4; D gene uncertain. Germline V gives CDR1 LGHNA, CDR2 YSLEER. V dropped 1 base and J dropped 3 bases, with 9 bases sitting between them. The CDR3 length is 15 residues. This CDR3 reads CASSQVPGSNEKLFF. CDR3 DNA sequence: TGCGCCAGCAGCCAAGTGCCTGGCTCTAATGAAAAACTGTTTTTT.

A single count supports this clone. The gene calls are TRBV5-1 and TRBJ2-2; TRBD2 matches 12 bases. The CDR3 sequence is 18 residues long. In germline, CDR1 is SGHRS, CDR2 YFSETQ. Trimming took 0 bases from V and 0 from J; bases not matched to a gene: 3. For the CDR3, the DNA is TGCGCCAGCAGCTTGGTTCCTAGCGGGGGGGCGAACACCGGGGAGCTGTTTTTT. It yields the protein CASSLVPSGGANTGELFF.

This sequence joins TRBV7-9 and TRBJ1-2, with no clear D. This CDR3 contains 13 residues. V shed 2 bases and J shed 8 bases, with 12 bases lying between them. CDR1 is SEHNR and CDR2 is FQNEAQ in the germline V gene (reference sequence). The CDR3: CASSLSYSEGYTF. The CDR3 DNA sequence: TGTGCCAGCAGCTTAAGTTATTCCGAGGGCTACACCTTC.

The chain links TRBV5-1 to TRBJ2-2, with no clear D. The ends were cut back, 1 base at V and 3 bases at J, with 10 bases in the middle. The germline CDR1 and CDR2 sequences are SGHRS and YFSETQ. The CDR3 spans 15 residues. CDR3 in DNA: TGCGCCAGCAGCTTGATGGTAGCCGACACCGGGGAGCTGTTTTTT. Amino acid sequence: CASSLMVADTGELFF.

The genes are TRBV10-3 and TRBJ1-1; D unclear. CDR1 and CDR2 (germline): ENHRY, SYGVKD. This CDR3 has 14 residues. Trimming left V 3 bases short and J 2 bases short, with 10 bases between. For the CDR3, the DNA is TGTGCCATCAGTGACGGCAGAGGAAACACTGAAGCTTTCTTT. It codes for CAISDGRGNTEAFF.

This clone occurred a few times. The CDR3 loop is CASSSGAGFDSPLHF. DNA of the CDR3: TGTGCCAGCAGCTCGGGCGCGGGGTTCGATTCACCCCTCCACTTT. The chain joins TRBV5-4 to TRBJ1-6; no reliable D call. The germline CDR1 and CDR2 sequences are SGHNT and YYREEE (reference sequence). V was shortened by 3 bases and J by 8 bases, with 15 bases between the two germline ends. CDR3 length: 15 amino acids.

This chain joins TRBV5-1 and TRBJ1-1, with D unclear. With 3 bases removed from V and 4 bases from J, the gap between germline ends came to 19 bases. The CDR3 length is 16 residues. Germline CDR1 and CDR2: SGHRS and YFSETQ. As DNA, the CDR3 is TGCGCCAGCAGCTCGGCTCCGCGGGCGGGCGGCACTGAAGCTTTCTTT. Its translation is CASSSAPRAGGTEAFF.

This sequence joins TRBV20-1 and TRBJ1-3, with 7 nucleotides matching TRBD1. V lost 3 bases to trimming and J lost 2 bases; unmatched junction nucleotides: 4. Germline V lookup: CDR1 DFQATT, CDR2 SNEGSKA (reference sequence). The CDR3 length is 14 residues. The CDR3 here is CSASGTATGNTIYF. The DNA of the CDR3 is TGCAGTGCTAGTGGGACAGCTACTGGAAACACCATATATTTT.

The count of this clone is one. This chain joins TRBV7-2 and TRBJ2-7, with unresolved D. The CDR3 contains 14 residues. CDR1 is SGHTA, CDR2 FQGNSA, per germline. The V gene lost 0 bases and the J gene lost 2 bases, with 8 bases spanning the gap. CDR3 residues: CASSLASPAYEQYF. The CDR3 nucleotides read TGTGCCAGCAGCTTAGCGTCTCCAGCCTACGAGCAGTACTTC.

The chain carries TRBV6-5 and TRBJ2-1; 8 nucleotides agree with TRBD2. This CDR3 has 15 residues. CDR1 is MNHEY, CDR2 SVGAGI, per germline. V was pared by 2 bases and J by 9 bases, with 9 bases of the junction left unmatched. As DNA, the CDR3 is TGTGCCAGCAGTTACGGGGGACTAGAAGTAAGTGAGCAGTTCTTC. The encoded protein is CASSYGGLEVSEQFF.